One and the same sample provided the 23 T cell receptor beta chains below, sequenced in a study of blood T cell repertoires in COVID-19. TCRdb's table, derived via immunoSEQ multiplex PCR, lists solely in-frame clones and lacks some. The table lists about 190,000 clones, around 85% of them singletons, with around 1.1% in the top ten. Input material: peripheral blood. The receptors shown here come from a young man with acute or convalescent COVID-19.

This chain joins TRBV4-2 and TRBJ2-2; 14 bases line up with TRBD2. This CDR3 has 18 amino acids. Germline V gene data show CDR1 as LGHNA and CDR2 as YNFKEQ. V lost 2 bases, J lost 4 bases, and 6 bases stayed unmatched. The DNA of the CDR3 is TGTGCCAGCAGCCAACAGACGACTAGCGGGAGGGGCACCGGGGAGCTGTTTTTT. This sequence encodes CASSQQTTSGRGTGELFF.

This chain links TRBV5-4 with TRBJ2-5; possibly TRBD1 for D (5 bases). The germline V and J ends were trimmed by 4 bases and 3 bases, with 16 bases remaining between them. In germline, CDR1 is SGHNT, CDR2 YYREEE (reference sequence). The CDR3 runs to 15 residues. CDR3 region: CASSPQSGAKETQYF. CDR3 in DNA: TGTGCCAGCAGCCCCCAGAGTGGGGCTAAAGAGACCCAGTACTTC.

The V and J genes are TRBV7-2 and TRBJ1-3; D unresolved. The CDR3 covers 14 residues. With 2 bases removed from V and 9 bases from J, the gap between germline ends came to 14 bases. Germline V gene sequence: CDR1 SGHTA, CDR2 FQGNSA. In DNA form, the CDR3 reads TGTGCCAGCAGCTTACGGGTTTCGGGTGGCACCATATATTTT. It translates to CASSLRVSGGTIYF.

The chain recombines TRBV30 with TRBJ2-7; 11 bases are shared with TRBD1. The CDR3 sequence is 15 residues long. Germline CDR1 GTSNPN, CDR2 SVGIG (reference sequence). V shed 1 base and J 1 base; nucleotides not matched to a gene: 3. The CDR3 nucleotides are TGTGCCTGGAGTGAGGACAGGGGGCCTTCCTACGAGCAGTACTTC. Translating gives CAWSEDRGPSYEQYF.

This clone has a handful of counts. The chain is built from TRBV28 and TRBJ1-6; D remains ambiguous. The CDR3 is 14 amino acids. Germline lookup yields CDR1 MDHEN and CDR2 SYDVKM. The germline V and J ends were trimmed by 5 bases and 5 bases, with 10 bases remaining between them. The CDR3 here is CASSPPRDNSPLHF. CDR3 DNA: TGTGCCAGCAGTCCTCCCCGGGATAATTCACCCCTCCACTTT.

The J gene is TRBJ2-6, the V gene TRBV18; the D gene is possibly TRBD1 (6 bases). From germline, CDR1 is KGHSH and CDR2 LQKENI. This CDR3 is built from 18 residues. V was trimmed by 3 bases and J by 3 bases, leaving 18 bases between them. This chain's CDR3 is CASSPEVTGWGGANVLTF. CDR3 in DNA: TGTGCCAGCTCACCCGAGGTAACAGGGTGGGGTGGGGCCAACGTCCTGACTTTC. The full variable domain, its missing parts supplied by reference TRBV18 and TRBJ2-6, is NAGVMQNPRHLVRRRGQEARLRCSPMKGHSHVYWYRQLPEEGLKFMVYLQKENIIDESGMPKERFSAEFPKEGPSILRIQQVVRGDSAAYFCASSPEVTGWGGANVLTFGAGSRLTVL.

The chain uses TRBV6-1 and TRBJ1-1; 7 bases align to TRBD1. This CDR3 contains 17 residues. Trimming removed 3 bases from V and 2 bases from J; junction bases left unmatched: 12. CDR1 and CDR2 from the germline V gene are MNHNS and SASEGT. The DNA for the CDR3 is TGTGCCAGCAGTGATATTGGGACAGCGATGTTCAACACTGAAGCTTTCTTT. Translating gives CASSDIGTAMFNTEAFF.

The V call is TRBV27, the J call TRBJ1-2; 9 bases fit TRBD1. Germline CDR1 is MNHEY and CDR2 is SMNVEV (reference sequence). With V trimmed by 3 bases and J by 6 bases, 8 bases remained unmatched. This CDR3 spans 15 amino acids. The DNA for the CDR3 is TGTGCCAGCAGTTTTTTCCCTACAGGGGGCAATGGCTACACCTTC. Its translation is CASSFFPTGGNGYTF.

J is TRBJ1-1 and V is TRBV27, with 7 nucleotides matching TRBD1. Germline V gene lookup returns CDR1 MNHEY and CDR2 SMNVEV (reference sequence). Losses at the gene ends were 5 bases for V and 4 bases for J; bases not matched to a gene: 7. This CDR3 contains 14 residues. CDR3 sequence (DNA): TGTGCCAGCAGTCCACAGGGGCGGCGCACTGAAGCTTTCTTT. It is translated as CASSPQGRRTEAFF.

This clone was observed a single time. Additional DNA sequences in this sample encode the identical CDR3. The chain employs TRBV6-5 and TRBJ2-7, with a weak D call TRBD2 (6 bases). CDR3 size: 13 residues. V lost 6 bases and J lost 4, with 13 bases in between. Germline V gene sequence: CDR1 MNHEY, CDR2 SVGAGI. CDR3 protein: CASSPGLTYEQYF. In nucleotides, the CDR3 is TGTGCCAGCAGCCCGGGACTCACTTACGAGCAGTACTTC.

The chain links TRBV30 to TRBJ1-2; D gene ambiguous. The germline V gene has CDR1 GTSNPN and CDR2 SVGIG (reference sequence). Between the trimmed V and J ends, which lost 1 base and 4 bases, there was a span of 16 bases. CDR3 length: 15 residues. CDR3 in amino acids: CAWSGTSDSPYGYTF. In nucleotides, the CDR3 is TGTGCCTGGAGTGGAACCTCGGATAGCCCCTATGGCTACACCTTC.

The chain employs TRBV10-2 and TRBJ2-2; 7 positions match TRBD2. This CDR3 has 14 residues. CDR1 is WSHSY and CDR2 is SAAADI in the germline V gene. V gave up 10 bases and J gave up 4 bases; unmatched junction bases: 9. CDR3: CATRRGVPTGELFF. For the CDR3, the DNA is TGCGCCACTCGACGGGGGGTCCCCACCGGGGAGCTGTTTTTT.

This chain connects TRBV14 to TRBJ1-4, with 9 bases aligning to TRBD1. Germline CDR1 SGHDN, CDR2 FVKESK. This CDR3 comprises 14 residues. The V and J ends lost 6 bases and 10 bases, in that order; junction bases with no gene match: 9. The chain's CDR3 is CASRTTGGNPKLFF. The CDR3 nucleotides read TGTGCCAGCAGGACGACAGGGGGTAACCCAAAACTGTTTTTT.

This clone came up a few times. The CDR3 coding sequence is TGCAGCTTTCGGGGATCGAGTGGGCAAGAGACCCAGTACTTC. Translated, it gives CSFRGSSGQETQYF. The J gene is TRBJ2-5, the V gene TRBV29-1; possibly TRBD2 for D (5 bases). The length of the CDR3 is 14 residues. The germline CDR1 and CDR2 sequences are SQVTM and ANQGSEA. Trimming removed 8 bases at V and 2 bases at J, with 18 bases between. The variable domain in full, with the rest retrieved from reference TRBV29-1 and TRBJ2-5, is SAVISQKPSRDICQRGTSLTIQCQVDSQVTMMFWYRQQPGQSLTLIATANQGSEATYESGFVIDKFPISRPNLTFSTLTVSNMSPEDSSIYLCSFRGSSGQETQYFGPGTRLLVL.

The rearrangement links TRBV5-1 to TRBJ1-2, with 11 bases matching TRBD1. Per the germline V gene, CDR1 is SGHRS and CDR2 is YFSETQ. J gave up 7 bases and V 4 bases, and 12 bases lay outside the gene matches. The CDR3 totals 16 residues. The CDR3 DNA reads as TGCGCCAGCAGCATCGACCCACCGGGACAGGGGGGTGGCTACACCTTC. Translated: CASSIDPPGQGGGYTF.

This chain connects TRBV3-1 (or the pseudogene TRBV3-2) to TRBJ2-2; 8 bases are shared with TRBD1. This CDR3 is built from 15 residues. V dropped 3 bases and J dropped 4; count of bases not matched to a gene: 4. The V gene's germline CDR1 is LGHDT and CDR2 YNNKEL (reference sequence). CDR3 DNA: TGTGCCAGCAGCCAGAGACAGGGGTCCACCGGGGAGCTGTTTTTT. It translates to CASSQRQGSTGELFF.

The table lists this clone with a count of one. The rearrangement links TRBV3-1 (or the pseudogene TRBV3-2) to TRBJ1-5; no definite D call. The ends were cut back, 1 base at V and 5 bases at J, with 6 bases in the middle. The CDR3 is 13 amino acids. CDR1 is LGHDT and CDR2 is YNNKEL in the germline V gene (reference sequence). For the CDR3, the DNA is TGTGCCAGCAGCCAAGGGGCGTATCAGCCCCAGCATTTT. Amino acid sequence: CASSQGAYQPQHF.

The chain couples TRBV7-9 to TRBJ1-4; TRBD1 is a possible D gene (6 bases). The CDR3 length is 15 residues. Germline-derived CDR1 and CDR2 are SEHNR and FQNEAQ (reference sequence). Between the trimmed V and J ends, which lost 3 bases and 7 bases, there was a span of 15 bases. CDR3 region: CASSLPTGYGEKLFF. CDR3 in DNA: TGTGCCAGCAGCTTGCCAACAGGGTACGGTGAAAAACTGTTTTTT.

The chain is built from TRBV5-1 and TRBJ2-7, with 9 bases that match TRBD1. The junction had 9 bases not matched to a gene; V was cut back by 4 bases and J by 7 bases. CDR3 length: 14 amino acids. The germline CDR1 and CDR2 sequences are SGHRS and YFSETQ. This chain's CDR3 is CASSRGQGLREQYF. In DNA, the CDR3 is TGCGCCAGCAGCCGAGGACAGGGGTTGCGTGAGCAGTACTTC.

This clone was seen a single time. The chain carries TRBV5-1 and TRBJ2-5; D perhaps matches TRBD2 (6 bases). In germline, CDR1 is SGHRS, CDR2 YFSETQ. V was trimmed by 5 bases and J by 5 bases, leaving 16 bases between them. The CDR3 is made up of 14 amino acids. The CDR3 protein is CASSRGTSSETQYF. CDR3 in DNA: TGCGCCAGCAGTCGGGGGACCTCCTCGGAGACCCAGTACTTC.

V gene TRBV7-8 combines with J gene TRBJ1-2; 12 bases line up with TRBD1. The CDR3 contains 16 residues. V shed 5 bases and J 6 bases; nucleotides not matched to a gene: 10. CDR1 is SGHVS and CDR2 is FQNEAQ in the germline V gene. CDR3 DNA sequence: TGTGCCAGCAGCGCGCGGGACAGGGGGCGCGAGAATGGCTACACCTTC. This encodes CASSARDRGRENGYTF.

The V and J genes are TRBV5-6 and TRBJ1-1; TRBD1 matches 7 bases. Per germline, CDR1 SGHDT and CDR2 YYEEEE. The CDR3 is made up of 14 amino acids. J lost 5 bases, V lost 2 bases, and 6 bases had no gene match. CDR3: CASSFGAQGTEAFF. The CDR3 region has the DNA TGTGCCAGCAGCTTTGGTGCACAGGGGACTGAAGCTTTCTTT.

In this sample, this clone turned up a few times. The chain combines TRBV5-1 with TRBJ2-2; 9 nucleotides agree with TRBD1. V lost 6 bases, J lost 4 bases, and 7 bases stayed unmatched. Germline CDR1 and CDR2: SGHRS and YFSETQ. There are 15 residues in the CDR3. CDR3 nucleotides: TGCGCCAGCACCACAGGGGGCGGCGGCACCGGGGAGCTGTTTTTT. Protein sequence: CASTTGGGGTGELFF.